This T cell receptor (beta chain) was sequenced for a study of PD-1 blockade in classical Hodgkin lymphoma. Across the whole study: Patients were dosed intravenously with nivolumab at 3 mg/kg every 2 weeks.

Exposure to brentuximab vedotin varied, and each patient had relapsed following autologous stem cell transplantation. Germline assignment: CDR1 SQVTM and CDR2 ANQGSEA. The CDR3 length is 10 residues. The V end was cut by 4 bases, the J end by 5 bases, with 5 bases between. As for this clone: What it recognizes is unknown.

Some clones are missing from TCRdb's copy, which holds only in-frame ones; the method was immunoSEQ multiplex PCR. The sample yields about 28,000 clones, 70% seen once. Whole-study results and caveats: Significantly greater TCR diversity emerged by C4D1 in CD4+ cells but not CD8+ cells. Those achieving complete response showed baseline diversity like newly diagnosed patients. At baseline, newly diagnosed patients reportedly showed less TCR diversity than healthy donors.

The sample consisted of peripheral blood mononuclear cells (PBMCs), taken before the second cycle of nivolumab. V is TRBV29-1 and J is TRBJ1-2; D may be TRBD1 (5 bases). The source is a human donor with classical Hodgkin lymphoma. The CDR3 protein is CSVGGYGYTF. The CDR3 region has the DNA TGCAGCGTTGGGGGGTATGGCTACACCTTC.